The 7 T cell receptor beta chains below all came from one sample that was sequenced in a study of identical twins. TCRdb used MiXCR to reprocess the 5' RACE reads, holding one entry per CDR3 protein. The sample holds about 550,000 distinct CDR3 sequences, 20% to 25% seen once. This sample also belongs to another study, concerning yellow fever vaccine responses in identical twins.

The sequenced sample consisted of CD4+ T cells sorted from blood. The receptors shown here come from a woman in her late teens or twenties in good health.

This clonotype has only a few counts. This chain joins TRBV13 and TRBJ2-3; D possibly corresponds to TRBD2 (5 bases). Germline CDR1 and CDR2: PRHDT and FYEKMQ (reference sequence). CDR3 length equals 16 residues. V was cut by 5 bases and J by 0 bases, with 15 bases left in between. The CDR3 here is CASSHLTGTSTDTQYF. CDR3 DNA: TGTGCCAGCAGCCACCTCACGGGAACTAGCACAGATACGCAGTATTTT.

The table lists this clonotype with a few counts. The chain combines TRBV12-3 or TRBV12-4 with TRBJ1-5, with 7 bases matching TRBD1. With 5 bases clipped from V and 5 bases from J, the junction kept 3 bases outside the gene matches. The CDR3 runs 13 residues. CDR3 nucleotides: TGTGCCAGCAGTCGACAGGGATATCAGCCCCAGCATTTT. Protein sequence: CASSRQGYQPQHF.

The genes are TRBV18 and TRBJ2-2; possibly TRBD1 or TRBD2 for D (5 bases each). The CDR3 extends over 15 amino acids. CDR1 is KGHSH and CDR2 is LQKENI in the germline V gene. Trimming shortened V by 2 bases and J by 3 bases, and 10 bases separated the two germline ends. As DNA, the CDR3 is TGTGCCAGCTCACCATGGGGGAAGTACACCGGGGAGCTGTTTTTT. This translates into CASSPWGKYTGELFF.

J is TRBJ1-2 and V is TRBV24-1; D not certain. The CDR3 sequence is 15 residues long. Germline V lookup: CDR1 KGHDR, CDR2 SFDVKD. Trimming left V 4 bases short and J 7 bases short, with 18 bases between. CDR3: CATSERVQAGGGYTF. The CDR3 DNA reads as TGTGCCACCAGTGAACGCGTCCAGGCGGGAGGTGGCTACACCTTC.

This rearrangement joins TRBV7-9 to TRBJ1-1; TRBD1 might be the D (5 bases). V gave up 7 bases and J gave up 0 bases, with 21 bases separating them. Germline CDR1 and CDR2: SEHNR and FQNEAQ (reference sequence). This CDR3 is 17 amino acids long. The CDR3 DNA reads TGTGCCAGCACCCTCGGGGCGATAGGGAACATGAACACTGAAGCTTTCTTT. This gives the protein CASTLGAIGNMNTEAFF.

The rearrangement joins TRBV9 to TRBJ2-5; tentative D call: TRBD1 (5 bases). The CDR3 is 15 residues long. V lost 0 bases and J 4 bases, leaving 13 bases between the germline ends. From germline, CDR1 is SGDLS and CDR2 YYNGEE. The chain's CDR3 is CASSVAAGQGETQYF. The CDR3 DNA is TGTGCCAGCAGCGTAGCCGCCGGGCAGGGAGAGACCCAGTACTTC.

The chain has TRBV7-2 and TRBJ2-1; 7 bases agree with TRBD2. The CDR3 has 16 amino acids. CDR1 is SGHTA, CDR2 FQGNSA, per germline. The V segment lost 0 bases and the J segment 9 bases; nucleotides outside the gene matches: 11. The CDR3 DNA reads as TGTGCCAGCAGCTTAGCCCCCGGTGGGAGGGCCGGTGAGCAGTTCTTC. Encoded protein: CASSLAPGGRAGEQFF.